The 6 T cell receptor beta chains in this list originate from one sample, sequenced in a study of T cells after yellow fever vaccination. One entry per CDR3 protein, called by TCRdb with MiXCR from the 5' RACE reads. The table has approximately 240,000 distinct CDR3 sequences, more than 3.5% seen once. The sample in question was PBMCs, obtained 15 days after the yellow fever booster vaccination. Source of these receptors: a man aged 18 to 35 who received the YFV17D yellow fever vaccine.

The chain joins TRBV19 to TRBJ1-5; D call uncertain. This CDR3 is 16 amino acids long. V lost 7 bases to trimming and J lost 0 bases, with 16 bases between them. The germline V gene has CDR1 LNHDA and CDR2 SQIVND (reference sequence). Here the CDR3 reads CASKLSGLGSNQPQHF. The CDR3 DNA reads as TGTGCCAGTAAGTTGAGTGGGCTGGGTAGCAATCAGCCCCAGCATTTT. The complete variable domain, with remaining parts taken from reference TRBV19 and TRBJ1-5, reads DGGITQSPKYLFRKEGQNVTLSCEQNLNHDAMYWYRQDPGQGLRLIYYSQIVNDFQKGDIAEGYSVSREKKESFPLTVTSAQKNPTAFYLCASKLSGLGSNQPQHFGDGTRLSIL.

This clonotype was detected ten times or more. The V call is TRBV5-1, the J call TRBJ2-1; 9 positions agree with TRBD1. V lost 2 bases and J lost 6; bases outside the gene matches: 6. There are 15 residues in the CDR3. Germline loops: CDR1 SGHRS, CDR2 YFSETQ. The CDR3 sequence is CASSFTGQGINEQFF. The CDR3 nucleotides read TGCGCCAGCAGCTTTACGGGACAGGGTATCAATGAGCAGTTCTTC.

The chain recombines TRBV5-4 with TRBJ2-1; 7 positions match TRBD2. Trimming removed 4 bases from V and 5 bases from J; junction bases left unmatched: 12. This CDR3 region has 16 residues. CDR1 and CDR2 (germline): SGHNT, YYREEE (reference sequence). The CDR3 sequence is CASSRLGLAEDNEQFF. The CDR3 bases are TGTGCCAGCAGCCGTTTAGGGCTAGCGGAAGACAATGAGCAGTTCTTC.

This clonotype was detected ten times or more. The V gene is TRBV13, the J gene TRBJ2-4, with unresolved D. V was trimmed by 5 bases and J by 0 bases, leaving 11 bases between them. CDR1 and CDR2 from the germline V gene are PRHDT and FYEKMQ (reference sequence). The CDR3 contains 15 residues. The CDR3 nucleotides read TGTGCCAGCAGCCTCACGGACGGAGCCAAAAACATTCAGTACTTC. Its translation: CASSLTDGAKNIQYF.

This clonotype was seen many times. The chain is built from TRBV5-1 and TRBJ2-5; a weak D match, TRBD2 (6 bases). V shed 5 bases and J shed 2 bases, with 10 bases lying between them. Germline V gene data show CDR1 as SGHRS and CDR2 as YFSETQ. CDR3 length: 13 residues. CDR3 in amino acids: CASRQSGQETQYF. The CDR3 DNA reads as TGCGCCAGCAGGCAGAGCGGGCAAGAGACCCAGTACTTC.

This clonotype was recorded only once. Being one base from a much bigger clone, this may be a read error. The genes are TRBV27 and TRBJ2-7; D may be TRBD1 or TRBD2 (5 bases each). V lost 0 bases and J lost 3, with 12 bases in between. CDR1 and CDR2 (germline): MNHEY, SMNVEV (reference sequence). The CDR3 contains 15 residues. As DNA, the CDR3 is TGTGCCAGCAGTTTATCGAGGGCAGGGATCTACGAGCAGTACTTC. Translation gives CASSLSRAGIYEQYF.